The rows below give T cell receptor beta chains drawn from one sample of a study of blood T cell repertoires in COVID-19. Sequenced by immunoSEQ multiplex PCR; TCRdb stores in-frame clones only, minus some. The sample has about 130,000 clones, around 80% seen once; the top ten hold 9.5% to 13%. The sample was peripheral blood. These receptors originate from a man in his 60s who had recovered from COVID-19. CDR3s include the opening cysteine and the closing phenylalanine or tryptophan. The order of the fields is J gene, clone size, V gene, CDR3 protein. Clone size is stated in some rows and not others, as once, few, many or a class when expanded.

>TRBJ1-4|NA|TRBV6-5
CASKADRGGEKLFF
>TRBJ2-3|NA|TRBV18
CASSPQTGGRTDTQYF
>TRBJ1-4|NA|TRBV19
CASSIGDRPATNEKLFF
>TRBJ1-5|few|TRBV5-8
CASSPGYSNQPQHF
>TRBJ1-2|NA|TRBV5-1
CASTATTGRVDGYTF
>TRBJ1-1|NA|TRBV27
CASSLSGTGYTEAFF
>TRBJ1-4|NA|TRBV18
CASSPTPGDSKKLFF
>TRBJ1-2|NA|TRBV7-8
CASSLTSVNHGYTF
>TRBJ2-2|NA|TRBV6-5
CASRGQGNTGELFF
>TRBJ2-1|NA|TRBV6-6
CASSYSRDYNEQFF
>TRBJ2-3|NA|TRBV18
CASPGPDTQYF
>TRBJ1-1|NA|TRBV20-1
CSARQNTEAFF
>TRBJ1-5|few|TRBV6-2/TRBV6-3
CASSSGQGNQPQHF
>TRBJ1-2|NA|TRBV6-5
CASRTGLNYGYTF
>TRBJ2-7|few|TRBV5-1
CASSLGGQGANEQYF
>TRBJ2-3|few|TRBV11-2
CASSARTSGDTQYF
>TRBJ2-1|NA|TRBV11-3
CASSWRGMGNEQFF
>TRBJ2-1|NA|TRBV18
CASSPPILRGHNNEQFF
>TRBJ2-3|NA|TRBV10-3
CASAESSLGTDTQYF
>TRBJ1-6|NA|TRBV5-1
CASSSGEPSSPLHF
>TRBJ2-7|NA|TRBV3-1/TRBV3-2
CASSLTGAYEQYF
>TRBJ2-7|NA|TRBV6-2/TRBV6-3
CASSIQGYEQYF
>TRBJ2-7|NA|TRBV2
CASTLDRTSSYEQYF
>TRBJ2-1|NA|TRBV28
CASSFESTRSYTYEQFF
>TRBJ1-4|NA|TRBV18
CASSPPQRLRSEKLFF
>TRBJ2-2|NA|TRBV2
CASGGLAGGIGELFF
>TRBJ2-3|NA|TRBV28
CASSREWGGTDTQYF
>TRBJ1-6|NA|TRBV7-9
CASSLAASNSPLHF
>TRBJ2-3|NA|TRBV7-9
CASSRGTLSDTQYF
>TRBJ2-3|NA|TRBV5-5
CASSILADTQYF
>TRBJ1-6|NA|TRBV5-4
CASSPSVDSPLHF
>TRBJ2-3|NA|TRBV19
CASSMAQDSTQYF
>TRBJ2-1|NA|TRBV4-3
CASSQESAWSSGWNEQFF
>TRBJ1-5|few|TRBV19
CASSPRTGWDQPQHF
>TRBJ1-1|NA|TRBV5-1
CASSPDGGNTEAFF
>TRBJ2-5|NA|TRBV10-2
CASSQTGAGKTQYF
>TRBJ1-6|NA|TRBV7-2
CASSPSINSPLHF
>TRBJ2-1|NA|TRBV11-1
CASSLDRGDEQFF
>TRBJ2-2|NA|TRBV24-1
CATSDPARGNTGELFF
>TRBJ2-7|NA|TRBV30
CAWRTGTGVNEQYF
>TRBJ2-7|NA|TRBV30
CAWSLPMRSGRPEQYF
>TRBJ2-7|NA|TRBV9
CASSPKGQGYEQYF
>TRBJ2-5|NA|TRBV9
CASSDPRGSVRQETQYF